These 2 T cell receptor beta chains originate from one sample sequenced in a study of blood T cell repertoires in COVID-19. Profiling relied on immunoSEQ multiplex PCR, and the TCRdb table lists in-frame clones only, not all of them. The sample contains about 270,000 clones, 85% to 90% of which appear only once. Input material: peripheral blood. These receptors originate from a human donor in a cohort sampled during active COVID-19.

This chain links TRBV2 with TRBJ2-1; TRBD2 agrees at 10 bases. CDR1 is SNHLY and CDR2 is FYNNEI in the germline V gene. The CDR3 is 19 amino acids. V dropped 7 bases and J dropped 4; count of bases not matched to a gene: 19. The CDR3 protein is CASTWTTESGRADYNEQFF. The CDR3 nucleotides read TGTGCCAGCACCTGGACGACGGAAAGCGGGAGGGCGGATTACAATGAGCAGTTCTTC.

This sequence joins TRBV4-1 and TRBJ2-7; 11 bases align to TRBD2. The germline V gene has CDR1 MGHRA and CDR2 YSYEKL. V dropped 4 bases and J dropped 2; count of bases not matched to a gene: 7. The CDR3 sequence is 16 residues long. CDR3 protein: CASSLGTSGNTYEQYF. In DNA, the CDR3 is TGCGCCAGCAGCCTCGGGACTAGCGGAAATACCTACGAGCAGTACTTC.